Listed below are T cell receptor beta chains from one sample, sequenced in a study of OX40 agonist ivuxolimab in advanced cancers. Produced via immunoSEQ multiplex PCR; TCRdb's table is partial and in-frame only. The data show under 50,000 clones, approximately 84% seen once. This material consisted of CD4+ or CD8+ T cells sorted from blood, taken in a trial of the OX40 agonist ivuxolimab. These receptors were taken from an adult with an advanced solid tumor such as melanoma, head and neck, liver or kidney cancer. Each CDR3 is given with its conserved first and last residue. Each record gives: J gene, D gene, V gene, clone size, CDR3 protein, CDR3 DNA. A D gene is named only where the DNA matches it firmly. Not all rows give a size; the values are once, few, many and, for expanded clones, a class.

>TRBJ1-1|-|TRBV15|-
CATSRQQATEAFF
TGTGCCACCAGCAGACAACAAGCCACTGAAGCTTTCTTT
>TRBJ2-3|-|TRBV19|-
CASSMLGNTQYF
TGTGCCAGTAGTATGCTGGGGAATACGCAGTATTTT
>TRBJ1-3|TRBD1|TRBV19|-
CASSILPGQRTGNTIYF
TGTGCCAGTAGTATCCTTCCGGGACAGCGAACTGGAAACACCATATATTTT
>TRBJ2-7|-|TRBV7-9|-
CASSLGSPYEQYF
TGTGCCAGCAGCCTCGGATCGCCCTACGAGCAGTACTTC
>TRBJ1-6|-|TRBV6-1|-
CASSPPRDTNSPLHF
TGTGCCAGCAGTCCGCCCAGGGATACTAATTCACCCCTCCACTTT
>TRBJ1-4|-|TRBV4-1|-
CASSQADRVEGKLFF
TGCGCCAGCAGCCAAGCAGACCGGGTTGAGGGAAAACTGTTTTTT
>TRBJ1-5|-|TRBV28|-
CASSLDSNQPQHF
TGTGCCAGCAGTTTAGACAGCAATCAGCCCCAGCATTTT
>TRBJ2-1|-|TRBV28|-
CASIGLFRSSTYNEQFF
TGTGCCAGCATAGGTTTATTCAGGTCTAGCACCTACAATGAGCAGTTCTTC
>TRBJ2-5|TRBD2|TRBV10-3|-
CAISESNGREETQYF
TGTGCCATCAGTGAGTCGAACGGGCGGGAGGAGACCCAGTACTTC
>TRBJ1-2|-|TRBV5-5|few
CASSYLLTANYGYTF
TGTGCCAGCAGCTACCTACTGACAGCTAACTATGGCTACACCTTC
>TRBJ2-7|-|TRBV5-1|few
CASSHSGTRSYEQYF
TGCGCCAGCAGCCATTCCGGGACGCGCTCCTACGAGCAGTACTTC
>TRBJ2-7|-|TRBV4-2|once
CASSQDAGSYEQYF
TGTGCCAGCAGCCAGGACGCGGGGAGCTACGAGCAGTACTTC
>TRBJ2-5|-|TRBV5-4|-
CASSGRQKVETQYF
TGTGCCAGCAGCGGTAGACAGAAGGTAGAGACCCAGTACTTC
>TRBJ1-6|-|TRBV19|-
CASSVGRQENSPLHF
TGTGCCAGTAGTGTGGGGAGACAGGAAAATTCACCCCTCCACTTT
>TRBJ2-2|-|TRBV5-1|-
CASSLAEANTGELFF
TGCGCCAGCAGCTTGGCCGAGGCTAACACCGGGGAGCTGTTTTTT
>TRBJ1-4|-|TRBV11-2|-
CASSLDTGRNEKLFF
TGTGCCAGCAGCTTAGATACGGGGAGGAATGAAAAACTGTTTTTT
>TRBJ2-7|-|TRBV28|-
CASSSGAKAYEQYF
TGTGCCAGCAGCTCAGGGGCCAAAGCCTACGAGCAGTACTTC
>TRBJ2-3|TRBD2|TRBV13|-
CASSLEGLAGTDTQYF
TGTGCCAGCAGTCTAGAAGGACTAGCTGGGACAGATACGCAGTATTTT
>TRBJ2-1|TRBD2|TRBV4-1|-
CASSQGSGRVEQFF
TGCGCCAGCAGCCAGGGTAGCGGGAGGGTTGAGCAGTTCTTC
>TRBJ2-7|-|TRBV19|once
CASSSWQANYEQYF
TGTGCCAGTAGTAGTTGGCAGGCGAACTACGAGCAGTACTTC
>TRBJ2-3|TRBD2|TRBV7-9|-
CASSLGLAGPDTQYF
TGTGCCAGCAGCTTAGGACTAGCGGGGCCAGATACGCAGTATTTT
>TRBJ2-1|-|TRBV27|-
CASSSRGRGQYNEQFF
TGTGCCAGCAGTTCCCGGGGGCGCGGACAATACAATGAGCAGTTCTTC
>TRBJ1-2|-|TRBV29-1|few
CSVRTDRTNYGYTF
TGCAGCGTCCGGACAGATCGAACTAACTATGGCTACACCTTC
>TRBJ1-2|TRBD1|TRBV4-3|-
CASSQDGAGGYGYTF
TGCGCCAGCAGCCAAGATGGGGCAGGGGGCTATGGCTACACCTTC
>TRBJ1-5|-|TRBV2|few
CASSEADSYQPQHF
TGTGCCAGCAGTGAAGCGGACAGCTATCAGCCCCAGCATTTT
>TRBJ1-2|TRBD1|TRBV6-5|once
CASSRDRAGAYGYTF
TGTGCCAGCAGTAGGGACAGGGCTGGGGCCTATGGCTACACCTTC
>TRBJ2-3|-|TRBV7-2|once
CASSYPSRTDTQYF
TGTGCCAGCAGCTACCCCTCCCGCACAGATACGCAGTATTTT
>TRBJ1-3|TRBD1|TRBV28|-
CASSLDRPLSGNTIYF
TGTGCCAGCAGTTTGGACAGGCCCCTCTCTGGAAACACCATATATTTT
>TRBJ1-3|-|TRBV21-1|-
CASTNRFWGWWTIYF
TGTGCCAGCACCAACAGGTTTTGGGGGTGGTGGACCATATATTTT
>TRBJ2-2|-|TRBV19|once
CASTLTRGAGELFF
TGTGCCAGTACCCTCACCAGGGGGGCCGGGGAGCTGTTTTTT
>TRBJ2-7|-|TRBV18|few
CASSRDGVYEQYF
TGTGCCAGCTCCCGAGACGGGGTCTACGAGCAGTACTTC
>TRBJ2-7|-|TRBV28|-
CASSLQQGKHEQYF
TGTGCCAGCAGTTTACAGCAGGGGAAGCACGAGCAGTACTTC
>TRBJ2-2|-|TRBV9|-
CASKGGELFF
TGTGCCAGCAAGGGCGGGGAGCTGTTTTTT
>TRBJ2-1|TRBD2|TRBV2|-
CASSEIGGGPGEQFF
TGTGCCAGCAGTGAAATCGGCGGGGGGCCGGGTGAGCAGTTCTTC
>TRBJ1-6|-|TRBV2|-
CASSVIGGYNSPLHF
TGTGCCAGCAGTGTTATAGGAGGGTATAATTCACCCCTCCACTTT
>TRBJ1-2|-|TRBV4-1|-
CASSQVLRAGNYGYTF
TGCGCCAGCAGCCAAGTTCTTCGTGCAGGGAACTATGGCTACACCTTC
>TRBJ1-2|-|TRBV30|-
CAWSAQGAGLLGYTF
TGTGCCTGGAGTGCACAGGGCGCCGGGCTTCTAGGCTACACCTTC
>TRBJ2-7|-|TRBV7-8|-
CASSFQGYEQYF
TGTGCCAGCAGCTTCCAGGGGTACGAGCAGTACTTC
>TRBJ2-1|-|TRBV5-1|-
CASRPTGQQNNEQFF
TGCGCCAGCAGACCCACAGGGCAGCAGAACAATGAGCAGTTCTTC
>TRBJ2-5|-|TRBV27|-
CASSLTGVPLEQYF
TGTGCCAGCAGTTTAACGGGAGTCCCATTGGAGCAGTACTTC
>TRBJ2-2|-|TRBV15|-
CATSRRVTGELFF
TGTGCCACCAGCAGGAGAGTAACCGGGGAGCTGTTTTTT
>TRBJ2-2|-|TRBV7-7|-
CASSLNRETGELFF
TGTGCTAGCAGCCTCAACAGGGAAACCGGGGAGCTGTTTTTT
>TRBJ1-1|TRBD1|TRBV7-3|-
CASPSRGQVMTEAFF
TGTGCCAGTCCGAGTAGGGGGCAGGTCATGACTGAAGCTTTCTTT
>TRBJ2-1|TRBD1|TRBV5-4|-
CASSFLTGAYNEQFF
TGTGCCAGCAGCTTTTTAACAGGGGCCTACAATGAGCAGTTCTTC
>TRBJ2-2|-|TRBV25-1|-
CASSPRGGGGELFF
TGTGCCAGCAGCCCCAGGGGAGGAGGCGGGGAGCTGTTTTTT
>TRBJ2-1|TRBD1|TRBV7-8|-
CASRPSTGRGEQFF
TGTGCCAGCAGACCTTCGACAGGGCGCGGTGAGCAGTTCTTC
>TRBJ1-1|-|TRBV29-1|-
CSGGRGALSTEAFF
TGCAGCGGGGGACGGGGGGCCTTGAGCACTGAAGCTTTCTTT
>TRBJ2-5|-|TRBV27|-
CASSRTFLQETQYF
TGTGCCAGCAGTCGCACCTTTCTCCAAGAGACCCAGTACTTC
>TRBJ2-2|-|TRBV4-2|-
CASSQRGFANTGELFF
TGTGCCAGCAGCCAAAGGGGGTTCGCGAACACCGGGGAGCTGTTTTTT
>TRBJ2-1|-|TRBV7-9|-
CASRGSWNEQFF
TGTGCCAGCAGGGGGTCCTGGAATGAGCAGTTCTTC
>TRBJ2-4|-|TRBV10-3|-
CAISESVTGAKNIQYF
TGTGCCATCAGTGAGTCGGTGACAGGAGCTAAAAACATTCAGTACTTC
>TRBJ2-1|-|TRBV11-2|-
CASSSVSGFSYNEQFF
TGTGCCAGCAGCTCCGTATCAGGGTTCTCCTACAATGAGCAGTTCTTC
>TRBJ1-4|-|TRBV28|-
CASSLSQDNEKLFF
TGTGCCAGCAGTTTATCACAGGATAATGAAAAACTGTTTTTT
>TRBJ2-3|TRBD2|TRBV7-3|-
CASSLGSGGDTQYF
TGTGCCAGCAGCTTAGGTAGCGGGGGAGATACGCAGTATTTT
>TRBJ1-2|-|TRBV6-1|-
CASSEVGRGYTF
TGTGCCAGCAGTGAAGTCGGTCGCGGCTACACCTTC
>TRBJ1-1|TRBD1|TRBV5-1|-
CASQDRQGVTEAFF
TGCGCCAGTCAGGACCGACAGGGGGTCACTGAAGCTTTCTTT
>TRBJ2-2|TRBD2|TRBV30|-
CAWSLAGGLSNTGELFF
TGTGCCTGGAGCCTAGCGGGGGGCCTTTCGAACACCGGGGAGCTGTTTTTT
>TRBJ1-1|-|TRBV5-4|-
CASSSRQNTNTEAFF
TGTGCCAGCAGTTCACGACAGAATACAAACACTGAAGCTTTCTTT
>TRBJ2-7|-|TRBV7-2|-
CASSQSGGGGNEQYF
TGTGCCAGCAGCCAAAGTGGAGGGGGCGGAAACGAGCAGTACTTC